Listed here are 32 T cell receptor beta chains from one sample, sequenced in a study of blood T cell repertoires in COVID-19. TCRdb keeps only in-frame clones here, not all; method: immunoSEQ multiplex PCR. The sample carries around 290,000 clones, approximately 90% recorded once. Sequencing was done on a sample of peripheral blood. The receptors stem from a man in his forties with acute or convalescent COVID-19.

CDR3 protein: CASSRVNNEKLFF. CDR3 sequence (DNA): TGTGCCAGCAGCCGCGTGAATAATGAAAAACTGTTTTTT. The chain recombines TRBV6-5 with TRBJ1-4, with D unresolved. The CDR3 loop spans 13 amino acids. In germline, CDR1 is MNHEY, CDR2 SVGAGI. V was cut by 6 bases and J by 4 bases, with 9 bases left in between.

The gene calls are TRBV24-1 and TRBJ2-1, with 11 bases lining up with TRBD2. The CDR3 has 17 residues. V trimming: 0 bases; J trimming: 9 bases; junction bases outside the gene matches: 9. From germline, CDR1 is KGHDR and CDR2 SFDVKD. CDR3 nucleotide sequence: TGTGCCACCAGTGATTTGAGCGCTAGCGGGGGGCTTGGTGAGCAGTTCTTC. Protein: CATSDLSASGGLGEQFF.

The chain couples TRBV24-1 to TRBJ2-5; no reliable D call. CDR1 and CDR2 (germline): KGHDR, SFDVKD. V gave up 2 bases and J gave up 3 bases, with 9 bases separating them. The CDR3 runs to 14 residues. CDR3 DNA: TGTGCCACCAGTGATTGGGCAGGCGAAGAGACCCAGTACTTC. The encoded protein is CATSDWAGEETQYF.

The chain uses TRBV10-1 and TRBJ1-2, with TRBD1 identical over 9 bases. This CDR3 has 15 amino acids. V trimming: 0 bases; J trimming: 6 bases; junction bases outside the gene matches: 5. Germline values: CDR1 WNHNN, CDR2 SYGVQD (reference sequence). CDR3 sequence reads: CASSESGTGINGYTF. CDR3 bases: TGCGCCAGCAGTGAGTCTGGGACAGGGATTAATGGCTACACCTTC.

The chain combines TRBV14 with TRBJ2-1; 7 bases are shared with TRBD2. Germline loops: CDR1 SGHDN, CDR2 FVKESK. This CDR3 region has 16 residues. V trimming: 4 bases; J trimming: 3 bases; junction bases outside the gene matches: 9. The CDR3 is CASSPLLGGGYNEQFF. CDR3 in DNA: TGTGCCAGCAGCCCTTTACTTGGGGGGGGCTACAATGAGCAGTTCTTC. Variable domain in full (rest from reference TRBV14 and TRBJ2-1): EAGVTQFPSHSVIEKGQTVTLRCDPISGHDNLYWYRRVMGKEIKFLLHFVKESKQDESGMPNNRFLAERTGGTYSTLKVQPAELEDSGVYFCASSPLLGGGYNEQFFGPGTRLTVL.

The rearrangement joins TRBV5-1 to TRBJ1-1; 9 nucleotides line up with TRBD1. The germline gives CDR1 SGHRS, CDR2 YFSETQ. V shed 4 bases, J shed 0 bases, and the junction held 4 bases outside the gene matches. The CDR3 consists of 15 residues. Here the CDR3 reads CASSPGQGMNTEAFF. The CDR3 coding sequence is TGCGCCAGCAGCCCGGGACAGGGAATGAACACTGAAGCTTTCTTT. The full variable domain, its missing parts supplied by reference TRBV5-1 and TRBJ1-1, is KAGVTQTPRYLIKTRGQQVTLSCSPISGHRSVSWYQQTPGQGLQFLFEYFSETQRNKGNFPGRFSGRQFSNSRSEMNVSTLELGDSALYLCASSPGQGMNTEAFFGQGTRLTVV.

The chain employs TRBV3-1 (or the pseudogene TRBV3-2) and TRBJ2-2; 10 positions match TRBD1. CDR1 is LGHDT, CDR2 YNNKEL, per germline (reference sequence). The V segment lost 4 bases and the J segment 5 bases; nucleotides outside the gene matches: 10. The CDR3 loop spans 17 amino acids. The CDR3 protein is CASSPVWTGGKTGELFF. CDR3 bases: TGTGCCAGCAGCCCCGTATGGACAGGGGGAAAGACCGGGGAGCTGTTTTTT.

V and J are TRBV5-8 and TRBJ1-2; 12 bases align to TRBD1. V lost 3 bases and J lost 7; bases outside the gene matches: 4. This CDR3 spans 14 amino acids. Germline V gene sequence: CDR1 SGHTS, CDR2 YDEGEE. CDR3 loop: CASSWDRGQSGYTF. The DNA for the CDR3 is TGTGCCAGCAGCTGGGACAGGGGGCAAAGTGGCTACACCTTC.

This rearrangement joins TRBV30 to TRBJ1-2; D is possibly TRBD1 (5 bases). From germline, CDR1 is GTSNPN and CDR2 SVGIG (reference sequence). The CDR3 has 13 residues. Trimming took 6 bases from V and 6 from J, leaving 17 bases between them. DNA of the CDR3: TGTGCCTGCCGATGGACCTCAGGGCATGGCTACACCTTC. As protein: CACRWTSGHGYTF.

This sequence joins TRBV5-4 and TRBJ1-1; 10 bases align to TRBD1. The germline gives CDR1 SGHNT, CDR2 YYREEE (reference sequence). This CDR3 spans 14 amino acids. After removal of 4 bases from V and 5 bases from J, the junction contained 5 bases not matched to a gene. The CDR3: CASSGDRGQTEAFF. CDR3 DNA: TGTGCCAGCAGCGGTGACAGGGGGCAGACTGAAGCTTTCTTT.

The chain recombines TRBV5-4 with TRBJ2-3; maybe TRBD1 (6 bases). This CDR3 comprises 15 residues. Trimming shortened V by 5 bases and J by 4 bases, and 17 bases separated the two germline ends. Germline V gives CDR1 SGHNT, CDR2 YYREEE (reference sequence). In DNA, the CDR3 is TGTGCCAGCAGTTCTGCACCACAGGGCTCAGATACGCAGTATTTT. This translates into CASSSAPQGSDTQYF.

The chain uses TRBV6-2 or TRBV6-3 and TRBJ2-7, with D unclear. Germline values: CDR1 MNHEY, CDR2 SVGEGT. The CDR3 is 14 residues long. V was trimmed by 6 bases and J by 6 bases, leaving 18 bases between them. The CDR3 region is CASSLLREIAEQYF. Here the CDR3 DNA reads TGTGCCAGCAGCCTACTACGCGAGATTGCCGAGCAGTACTTC.

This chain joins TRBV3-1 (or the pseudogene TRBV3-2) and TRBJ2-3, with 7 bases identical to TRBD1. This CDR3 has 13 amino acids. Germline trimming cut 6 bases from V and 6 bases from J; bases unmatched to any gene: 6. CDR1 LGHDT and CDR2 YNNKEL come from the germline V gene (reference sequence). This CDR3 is CASRVTGWDTQYF. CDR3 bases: TGTGCCAGCAGGGTGACAGGGTGGGATACGCAGTATTTT.

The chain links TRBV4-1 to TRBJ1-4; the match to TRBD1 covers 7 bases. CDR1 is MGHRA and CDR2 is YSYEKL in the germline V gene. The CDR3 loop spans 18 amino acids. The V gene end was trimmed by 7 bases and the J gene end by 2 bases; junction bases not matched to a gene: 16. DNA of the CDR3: TGCGCCAGCACCGACCCACGGGCAGGGGGTCGGACTAATGAAAAACTGTTTTTT. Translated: CASTDPRAGGRTNEKLFF.

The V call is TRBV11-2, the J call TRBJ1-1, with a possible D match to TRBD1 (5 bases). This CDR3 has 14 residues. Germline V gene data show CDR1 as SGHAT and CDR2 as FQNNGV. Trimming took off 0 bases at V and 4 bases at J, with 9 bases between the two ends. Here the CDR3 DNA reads TGTGCCAGCAGCTTAGAAAGGACAAGCACTGAAGCTTTCTTT. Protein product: CASSLERTSTEAFF.

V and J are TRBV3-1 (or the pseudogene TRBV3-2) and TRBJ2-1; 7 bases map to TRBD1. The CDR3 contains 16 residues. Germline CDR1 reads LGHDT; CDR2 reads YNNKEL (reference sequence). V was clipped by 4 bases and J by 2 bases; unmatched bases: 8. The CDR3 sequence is CASSPRGGLTYNEQFF. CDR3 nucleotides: TGTGCCAGCAGCCCCCGAGGGGGCCTCACCTACAATGAGCAGTTCTTC.

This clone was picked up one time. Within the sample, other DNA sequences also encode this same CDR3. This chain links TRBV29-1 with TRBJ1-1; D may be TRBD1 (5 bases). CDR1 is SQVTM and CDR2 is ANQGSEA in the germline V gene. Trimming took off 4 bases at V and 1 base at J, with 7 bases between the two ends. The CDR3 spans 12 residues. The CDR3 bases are TGCAGCGTTGTAAGGGGGAACACTGAAGCTTTCTTT. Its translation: CSVVRGNTEAFF.

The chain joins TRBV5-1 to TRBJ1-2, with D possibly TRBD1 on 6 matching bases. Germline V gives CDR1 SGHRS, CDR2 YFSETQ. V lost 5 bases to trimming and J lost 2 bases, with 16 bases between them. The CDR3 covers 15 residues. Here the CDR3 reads CASRKAGESNYGYTF. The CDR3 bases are TGCGCCAGCAGGAAGGCAGGGGAAAGCAACTATGGCTACACCTTC.

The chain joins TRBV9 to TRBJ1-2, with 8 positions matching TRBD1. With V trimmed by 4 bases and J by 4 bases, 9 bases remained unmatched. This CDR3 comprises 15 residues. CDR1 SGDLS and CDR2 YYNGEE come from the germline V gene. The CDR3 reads CASSSPGTGPYGYTF. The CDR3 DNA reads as TGTGCCAGCAGCTCTCCCGGGACAGGACCCTATGGCTACACCTTC.

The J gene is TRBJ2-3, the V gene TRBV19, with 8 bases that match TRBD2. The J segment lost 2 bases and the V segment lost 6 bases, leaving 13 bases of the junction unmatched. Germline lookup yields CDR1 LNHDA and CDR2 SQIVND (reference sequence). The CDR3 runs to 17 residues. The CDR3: CASSPGSGGFYTDTQYF. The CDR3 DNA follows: TGTGCCAGTAGCCCGGGGAGCGGGGGCTTCTACACAGATACGCAGTATTTT.

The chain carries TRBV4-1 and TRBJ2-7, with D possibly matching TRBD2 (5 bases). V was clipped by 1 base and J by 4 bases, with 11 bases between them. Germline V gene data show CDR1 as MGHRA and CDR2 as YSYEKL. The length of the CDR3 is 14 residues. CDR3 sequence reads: CASSQVLAGYEQYF. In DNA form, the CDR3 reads TGCGCCAGCAGCCAAGTATTGGCGGGTTACGAGCAGTACTTC.

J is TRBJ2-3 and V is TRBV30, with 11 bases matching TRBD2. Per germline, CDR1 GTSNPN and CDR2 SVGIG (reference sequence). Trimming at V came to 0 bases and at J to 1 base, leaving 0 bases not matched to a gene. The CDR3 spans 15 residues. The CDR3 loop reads CAWSVLAGGTDTQYF. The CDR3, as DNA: TGTGCCTGGAGTGTACTAGCGGGGGGCACAGATACGCAGTATTTT.

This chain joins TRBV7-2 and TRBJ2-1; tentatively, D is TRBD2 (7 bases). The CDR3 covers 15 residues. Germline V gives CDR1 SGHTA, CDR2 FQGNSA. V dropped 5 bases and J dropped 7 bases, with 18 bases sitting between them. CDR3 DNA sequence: TGTGCCAGCAGCCTTCTGGGGGGGGCTAGTAATGAGCAGTTCTTC. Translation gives CASSLLGGASNEQFF.

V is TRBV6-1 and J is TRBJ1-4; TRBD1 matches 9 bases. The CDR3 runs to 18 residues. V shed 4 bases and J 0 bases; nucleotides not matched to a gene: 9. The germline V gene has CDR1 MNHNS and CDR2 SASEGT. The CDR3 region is CASSALQGAKATNEKLFF. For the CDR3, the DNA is TGTGCCAGCAGTGCCTTACAGGGGGCGAAGGCAACTAATGAAAAACTGTTTTTT.

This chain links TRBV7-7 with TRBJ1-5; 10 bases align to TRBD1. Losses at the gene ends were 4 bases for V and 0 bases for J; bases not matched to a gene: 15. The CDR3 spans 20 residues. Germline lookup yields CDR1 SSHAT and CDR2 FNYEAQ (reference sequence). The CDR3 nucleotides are TGTGCCAGCAGCTCCCTCCGGGTAGGGACAGGGGATTTTAGCAATCAGCCCCAGCATTTT. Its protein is CASSSLRVGTGDFSNQPQHF.

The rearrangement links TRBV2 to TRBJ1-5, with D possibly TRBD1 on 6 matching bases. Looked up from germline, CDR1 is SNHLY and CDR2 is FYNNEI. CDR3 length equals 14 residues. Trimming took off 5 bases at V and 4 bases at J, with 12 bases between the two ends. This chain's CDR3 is CASSRQESNQPQHF. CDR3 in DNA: TGTGCCAGCAGTCGACAGGAAAGTAATCAGCCCCAGCATTTT.

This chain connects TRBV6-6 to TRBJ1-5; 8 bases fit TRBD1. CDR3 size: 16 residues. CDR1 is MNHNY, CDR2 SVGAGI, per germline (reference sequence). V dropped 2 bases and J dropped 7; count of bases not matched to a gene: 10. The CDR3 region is CASSYGTGPYEQPQHF. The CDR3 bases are TGTGCCAGCAGTTACGGGACAGGACCCTATGAACAGCCCCAGCATTTT.

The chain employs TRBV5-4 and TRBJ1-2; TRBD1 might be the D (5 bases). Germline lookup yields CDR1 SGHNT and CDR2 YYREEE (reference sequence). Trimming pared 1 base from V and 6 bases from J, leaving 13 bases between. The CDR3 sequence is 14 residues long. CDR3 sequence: CASSLTQAVNGYTF. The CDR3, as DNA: TGTGCCAGCAGCTTGACACAGGCTGTGAATGGCTACACCTTC.

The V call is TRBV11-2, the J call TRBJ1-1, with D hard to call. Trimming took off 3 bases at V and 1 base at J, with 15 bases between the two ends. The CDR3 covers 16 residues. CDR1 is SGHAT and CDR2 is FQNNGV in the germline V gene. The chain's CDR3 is CASSFGRAQANTEAFF. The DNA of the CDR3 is TGTGCCAGCAGCTTCGGGCGGGCGCAGGCGAACACTGAAGCTTTCTTT.

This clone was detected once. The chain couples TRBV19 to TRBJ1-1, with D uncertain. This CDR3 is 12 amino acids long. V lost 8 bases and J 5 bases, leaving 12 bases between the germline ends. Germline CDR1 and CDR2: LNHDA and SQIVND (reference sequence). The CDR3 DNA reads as TGTGCCAGTGGCGGAGTACGGACTGAAGCTTTCTTT. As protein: CASGGVRTEAFF.

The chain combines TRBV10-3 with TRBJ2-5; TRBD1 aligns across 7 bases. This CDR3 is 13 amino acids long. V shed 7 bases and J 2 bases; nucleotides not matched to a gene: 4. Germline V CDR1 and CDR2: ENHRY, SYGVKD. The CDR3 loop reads CAITPTGQETQYF. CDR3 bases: TGTGCCATCACCCCGACAGGGCAAGAGACCCAGTACTTC.

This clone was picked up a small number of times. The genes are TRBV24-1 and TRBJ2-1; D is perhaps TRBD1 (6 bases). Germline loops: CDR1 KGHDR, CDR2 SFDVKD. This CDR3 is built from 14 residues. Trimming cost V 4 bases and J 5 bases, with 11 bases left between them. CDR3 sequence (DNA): TGTGCCACCAGTGAATCGGACAGCAACAATGAGCAGTTCTTC. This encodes CATSESDSNNEQFF.